This T cell receptor (beta chain) was captured in a study of blood T cell repertoires in COVID-19 (dated by TCRdb to 2018 to 2020). Study-level background: The collaborator samples originated in the United States, Italy and Spain and spanned the acute and convalescent phases of COVID-19. The prospective study material was composed of cDNA or gDNA derived from T cells, B-cell-depleted T cells, or PBMCs. Subjects who had been exposed to COVID-19, were actively infected with it, or had recovered from it provided the deeply sampled blood TCRbeta repertoires that made up the dataset. The repertoires were made available in a free public database intended to serve as a resource for research on the immune response to SARS-CoV-2. The samples were drawn from two sources: the first 160 participants of the ongoing ImmuneRACE study, and 1,200 or so subjects contributed by 6 global collaborators. The sample metadata nearly always contained a de-identified subject ID, COVID-19 status, age in years and sex. HLA class I and class II types, where available, came from metadata supplied by the sample provider rather than from assay-based typing.

The immunoSEQ Assay, a bias-controlled multiplex PCR, was used to amplify TCRbeta CDR3 regions from genomic DNA. The study's processing was this. The number of nucleated cells in each sample was estimated from the amplification of reference gene primers within the assay. To quantify the absolute abundance of each unique TCRbeta CDR3 rearrangement, sequence reads were collapsed and filtered. For each sample, productive Simpson clonality was calculated by taking the square root of Simpson's diversity index across productive rearrangements. TCRdb mirrors the immuneACCESS table, restricted to in-frame sequences. Some clones are absent from its copies; in checked studies, under half trace to an unresolved V gene, and the reason for the others is unknown. That table is the source of V, J and clone size, and D and trimming were worked out from the DNA. The sample table holds 150,000 to 200,000 clones, of which about 89% were seen once. Around 3.5% of the sample rests with the top ten.

The collaborating institutions used their own protocols to collect whole blood in K2EDTA tubes. For TCRbeta analysis, collaborators shipped samples as frozen whole blood, isolated PBMCs, or DNA extracted from either of those sample types. Concerning this clone itself: Its antigen is not yet known. Per-base qualities were not stored, and no clone one base away is much larger.

The CDR3 runs 16 amino acids, cysteine and phenylalanine included. The sequence is cut down to CDR3 DNA, 48 bases in frame from base 1. The germline ends are 16 bases apart after V is trimmed by 1 base and J by 4 bases. CDR1 LGHNA and CDR2 YSLEER were looked up in the germline V gene. What the work shows at the level of the full study, not this receptor alone: Clinical and demographic metadata were provided uncurated, with the amount varying by source and participant.

Recombination linked TRBV4-3 to TRBJ1-2, with TRBD1 perhaps the D gene, on 5 matching bases. The sequence came from a man between 65 and 85 years old with acute or convalescent COVID-19. The sequencing sample was made of peripheral blood. The CDR3 sequence is CASSQAYPSRGYGYTF. Here is the DNA: TGCGCCAGCAGCCAAGCCTACCCCAGTAGGGGCTATGGCTACACCTTC.